A single sample is the source of the 28 T cell receptor beta chains below, sequenced in a study of shared clonotypes between healthy human individuals. The method was immunoSEQ multiplex PCR; TCRdb's version includes in-frame clones alone and lacks a portion of them. The sample gives 2 million to 3 million clones, roughly 92% of which show up once; roughly 0.14% is in the top ten. The specimen sequenced was naive CD4+ T cells sorted from blood. The subset is: CD45RA+ positively selected. These TCRs come from a young man in good health.

The V call is TRBV5-6, the J call TRBJ2-6, with 9 bases identical to TRBD1. Per the germline V gene, CDR1 is SGHDT and CDR2 is YYEEEE. The CDR3 length is 16 residues. After removal of 4 bases from V and 4 bases from J, the junction contained 6 bases not matched to a gene. The CDR3 nucleotides are TGTGCCAGCAGCGATTACAGGGGGCGCGGGGCCAACGTCCTGACTTTC. Translated: CASSDYRGRGANVLTF.

This chain links TRBV7-9 with TRBJ1-1; D gene unclear. This CDR3 region has 15 residues. Germline loops: CDR1 SEHNR, CDR2 FQNEAQ (reference sequence). The germline V and J ends were trimmed by 2 bases and 4 bases, with 14 bases remaining between them. The CDR3 nucleotides read TGTGCCAGCAGCTTACCGATGACTCCCCCCACTGAAGCTTTCTTT. This gives the protein CASSLPMTPPTEAFF.

The chain couples TRBV6-5 to TRBJ1-1; D uncertain. This CDR3 comprises 14 residues. V lost 6 bases to trimming and J lost 6 bases, with 17 bases between them. CDR1 MNHEY and CDR2 SVGAGI come from the germline V gene. CDR3 sequence (DNA): TGTGCCAGCAGCACCCCATTAGAGGCATCTGAAGCTTTCTTT. This translates into CASSTPLEASEAFF.

The genes are TRBV6-6 and TRBJ1-1, with D possibly matching TRBD1 (6 bases). The CDR3 extends over 14 amino acids. From germline, CDR1 is MNHNY and CDR2 SVGAGI (reference sequence). V lost 6 bases to trimming and J lost 1 base, with 12 bases between them. The CDR3 here is CASRGAVANTEAFF. The CDR3 DNA follows: TGTGCCAGCAGGGGGGCTGTCGCGAACACTGAAGCTTTCTTT.

The V gene is TRBV6-6, the J gene TRBJ2-5, with 7 bases that match TRBD1. The CDR3 loop spans 15 amino acids. V shed 4 bases, J shed 4 bases, and the junction held 9 bases outside the gene matches. Looked up from germline, CDR1 is MNHNY and CDR2 is SVGAGI (reference sequence). This CDR3 is CASSLTGSKVETQYF. In nucleotides, the CDR3 is TGTGCCAGCAGTTTGACAGGGAGTAAGGTAGAGACCCAGTACTTC.

The V and J genes are TRBV6-5 and TRBJ1-2; a possible D gene is TRBD1 (5 bases). There are 13 residues in the CDR3. Germline CDR1 MNHEY, CDR2 SVGAGI. The V and J ends lost 5 bases and 4 bases respectively, with 11 bases between them. In DNA form, the CDR3 reads TGTGCCAGCAGTCCGCCAGGGACCTATGGCTACACCTTC. Translated: CASSPPGTYGYTF.

In this sample, this clone turned up once. CDR3 region: CASSIRGKDSPLHF. The CDR3 nucleotides read TGCGCCAGCAGCATCCGGGGTAAGGATTCACCCCTCCACTTT. The J gene is TRBJ1-6, the V gene TRBV5-1; no clear D gene. In germline, CDR1 is SGHRS, CDR2 YFSETQ. CDR3 size: 14 residues. V was pared by 4 bases and J by 8 bases, with 13 bases between.

The V call is TRBV19, the J call TRBJ2-1; no firm D call. Trimming took 2 bases from V and 6 from J, leaving 8 bases between them. Germline V gene lookup returns CDR1 LNHDA and CDR2 SQIVND (reference sequence). This CDR3 has 13 residues. CDR3: CASSIKGGNEQFF. Here the CDR3 DNA reads TGTGCCAGTAGTATAAAGGGTGGCAATGAGCAGTTCTTC.

The V and J genes are TRBV28 and TRBJ1-1, with 7 nucleotides matching TRBD1. Germline loops: CDR1 MDHEN, CDR2 SYDVKM. The CDR3 totals 13 residues. For the CDR3, the DNA is TGTGGTACAGGGGTCCACATGAACACTGAAGCTTTCTTT. It encodes CGTGVHMNTEAFF. The whole variable domain, remainder taken from reference TRBV28 and TRBJ1-1, is DVKVTQSSRYLVKRTGEKVFLECVQDMDHENMFWYRQDPGLGLRLIYFSYDVKMKEKGDIPEGYSVSREKKERFSLILESASTNQTSMYLCGTGVHMNTEAFFGQGTRLTVV.

The V call is TRBV6-1, the J call TRBJ1-2; D is undetermined. The CDR3 is 13 residues long. The germline V gene has CDR1 MNHNS and CDR2 SASEGT. The ends were cut back, 8 bases at V and 8 bases at J, with 18 bases in the middle. The CDR3 region has the DNA TGTGCCAGCTGTATTGAAGGTCTAAGCGGCTACACCTTC. This codes for CASCIEGLSGYTF.

The CDR3 DNA reads as TGTGCCAGCAGTTACTACAGGTCCTACGAGCAGTACTTC. It is translated as CASSYYRSYEQYF. The J gene is TRBJ2-7, the V gene TRBV6-5; D possibly corresponds to TRBD1 (5 bases). Germline assignment: CDR1 MNHEY and CDR2 SVGAGI. The CDR3 length is 13 residues. Trimming pared 1 base from V and 1 base from J, leaving 5 bases between.

This clone appeared a single time. The chain carries TRBV5-1 and TRBJ2-7, with D perhaps given as TRBD1 or TRBD2 (6 bases each). The CDR3 is 17 amino acids. V lost 4 bases to trimming and J lost 4 bases, with 24 bases between them. The V gene's germline CDR1 is SGHRS and CDR2 YFSETQ. The CDR3 region is CASSPLSLGGGLYEQYF. For the CDR3, the DNA is TGCGCCAGCAGCCCCCTTTCACTAGGAGGGGGTCTTTACGAGCAGTACTTC.

The chain employs TRBV7-2 and TRBJ2-7; possible D gene TRBD1, 6 bases. V was trimmed by 7 bases and J by 1 base, leaving 17 bases between them. Germline lookup yields CDR1 SGHTA and CDR2 FQGNSA. The CDR3 runs 15 residues. For the CDR3, the DNA is TGTGCCAGCATGGGGGCAGGGAAGGGGTCCTACGAGCAGTACTTC. Translating gives CASMGAGKGSYEQYF.

V gene TRBV6-1 combines with J gene TRBJ1-2; D is ambiguous. The germline gives CDR1 MNHNS, CDR2 SASEGT. The CDR3 loop spans 13 amino acids. The V and J ends lost 4 bases and 8 bases respectively, with 14 bases between them. CDR3 loop: CASSVGTSGGYTF. As DNA, the CDR3 is TGTGCCAGCAGTGTAGGCACCTCGGGGGGCTACACCTTC.

The chain combines TRBV6-5 with TRBJ2-7, with 9 positions matching TRBD1. The CDR3 is made up of 16 amino acids. V trimming: 4 bases; J trimming: 6 bases; junction bases outside the gene matches: 13. Germline loops: CDR1 MNHEY, CDR2 SVGAGI. CDR3 coding DNA: TGTGCCAGCAGTTGGGATCCTCCGGGACAGGGCTTCGAGCAGTACTTC. It yields the protein CASSWDPPGQGFEQYF.

V usage is TRBV5-1 and J usage is TRBJ2-7; D is perhaps TRBD1 (6 bases). Germline V lookup: CDR1 SGHRS, CDR2 YFSETQ. The CDR3 runs 15 residues. With 0 bases removed from V and 6 bases from J, the gap between germline ends came to 16 bases. CDR3 DNA: TGCGCCAGCAGCTTGGTAGGTCTAGAAGGGGGCGAGCAGTACTTC. Translation gives CASSLVGLEGGEQYF.

The rearrangement uses TRBV12-5 and TRBJ2-2; no definite D call. CDR3 size: 12 residues. Between the trimmed V and J ends, which lost 0 bases and 7 bases, there was a span of 3 bases. Germline V gives CDR1 LGHNT, CDR2 FRNRAP. CDR3 sequence (DNA): TGTGCTAGTGGTTTGGTAGACGGGGAGCTGTTTTTT. Its protein is CASGLVDGELFF.

The chain carries TRBV27 and TRBJ2-2; TRBD1 is a possible D gene (6 bases). Looked up from germline, CDR1 is MNHEY and CDR2 is SMNVEV (reference sequence). The CDR3 length is 13 residues. Trimming removed 7 bases from V and 1 base from J, with 7 bases in between. CDR3 loop: CASKGQNTGELFF. CDR3 bases: TGTGCCAGCAAGGGACAGAACACCGGGGAGCTGTTTTTT.

The V gene is TRBV5-1, the J gene TRBJ2-3, with D unclear. Trimming took off 1 base at V and 1 base at J, with 10 bases between the two ends. This CDR3 spans 15 amino acids. CDR1 SGHRS and CDR2 YFSETQ come from the germline V gene. The CDR3 bases are TGCGCCAGCAGCTTGTTGGGGTGGGGCACAGATACGCAGTATTTT. Translating gives CASSLLGWGTDTQYF.

This chain links TRBV28 with TRBJ1-2, with D hard to call. Trimming took 9 bases from V and 3 from J, leaving 5 bases between them. The V gene's germline CDR1 is MDHEN and CDR2 SYDVKM. CDR3 length: 10 residues. This CDR3 reads CASSDYGYTF. CDR3 DNA: TGTGCCAGTTCAGACTATGGCTACACCTTC.

On this clone: In the same sample, other DNA sequences code for this CDR3. J is TRBJ1-3 and V is TRBV6-5; D is unresolved. CDR3 length equals 14 residues. Germline-derived CDR1 and CDR2 are MNHEY and SVGAGI. V lost 6 bases and J 1 base, leaving 10 bases between the germline ends. This CDR3 reads CASSRGGSGNTIYF. For the CDR3, the DNA is TGTGCCAGCAGCCGTGGCGGGTCTGGAAACACCATATATTTT.

V is TRBV6-5 and J is TRBJ2-2, with D possibly being TRBD1 (5 bases). V was trimmed by 1 base and J by 2 bases, leaving 8 bases between them. The CDR3 consists of 15 residues. Per germline, CDR1 MNHEY and CDR2 SVGAGI. The CDR3 bases are TGTGCCAGCAGTTACTTTGGACACAACACCGGGGAGCTGTTTTTT. Translating gives CASSYFGHNTGELFF.

The V and J genes are TRBV7-6 and TRBJ2-1; 8 bases map to TRBD1. The ends lost 1 base at V and 6 bases at J; junction bases unmatched: 2. This CDR3 region has 14 residues. CDR1 is SGHVS and CDR2 is FNYEAQ in the germline V gene. Here the CDR3 DNA reads TGTGCCAGCAGCTTAGTAGGACAGGGCAATGAGCAGTTCTTC. This translates into CASSLVGQGNEQFF.

Here the CDR3 reads CASSLGLGNEQFF. The DNA of the CDR3 is TGTGCCAGTAGTTTGGGGTTGGGAAATGAGCAGTTCTTC. V gene TRBV19 combines with J gene TRBJ2-1; D gene unclear. Germline CDR1 and CDR2: LNHDA and SQIVND (reference sequence). The CDR3 totals 13 residues. V was trimmed by 5 bases and J by 7 bases, leaving 12 bases between them.

In the case of this clone: Sequence at one end of the junction differs from germline and may be a read error. The sample carries other DNA sequences with the same CDR3. The chain combines TRBV10-3 with TRBJ2-1; D is undetermined. Germline lookup yields CDR1 ENHRY and CDR2 SYGVKD. The CDR3 runs 12 residues. CDR3 loop: CAISESSNEQFF. Written as DNA, the CDR3 is TGTGCCATCAGTGAGTCCTCCAATGAGCAGTTCTTC.

The chain joins TRBV28 to TRBJ2-5, with D tentatively TRBD2 (5 bases). The CDR3 contains 17 residues. The germline V gene has CDR1 MDHEN and CDR2 SYDVKM. Deletions cut 5 bases from V and 2 bases from J, with 21 bases between. The CDR3 reads CASSARGRALKQETQYF. The CDR3 DNA sequence: TGTGCCAGCAGTGCACGGGGAAGGGCCCTAAAACAAGAGACCCAGTACTTC.

This clone showed up just a few times. This rearrangement joins TRBV9 to TRBJ1-6; the match to TRBD1 covers 7 bases. This CDR3 region has 15 residues. CDR1 and CDR2 (germline): SGDLS, YYNGEE. Germline trimming cut 3 bases from V and 6 bases from J; bases unmatched to any gene: 6. The CDR3 coding sequence is TGTGCCAGCAGCGCCACCCGGGACAGTAATTCACCCCTCCACTTT. Translation: CASSATRDSNSPLHF. Complete variable domain (other parts from reference TRBV9 and TRBJ1-6): DSGVTQTPKHLITATGQRVTLRCSPRSGDLSVYWYQQSLDQGLQFLIQYYNGEERAKGNILERFSAQQFPDLHSELNLSSLELGDSALYFCASSATRDSNSPLHFGNGTRLTVT.

This clone was recorded a few times. This chain uses TRBV30 with TRBJ1-5, with 9 positions matching TRBD1. J was trimmed by 7 bases and V by 4 bases; bases with no gene match: 11. This CDR3 contains 15 residues. Germline-derived CDR1 and CDR2 are GTSNPN and SVGIG (reference sequence). Here the CDR3 DNA reads TGTGCCTGGAACCCGGGACAGGGCGTAGGACAGCCCCAGCATTTT. Protein sequence: CAWNPGQGVGQPQHF.